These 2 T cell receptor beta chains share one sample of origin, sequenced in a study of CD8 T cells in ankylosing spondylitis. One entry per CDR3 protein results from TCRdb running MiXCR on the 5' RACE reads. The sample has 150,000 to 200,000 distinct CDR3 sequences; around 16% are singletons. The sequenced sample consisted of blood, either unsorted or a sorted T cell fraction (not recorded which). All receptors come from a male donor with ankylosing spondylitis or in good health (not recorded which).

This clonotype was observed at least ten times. DNA of the CDR3: TGCAGTGTTGGGGGCTACAATGAGCAGTTCTTC. This sequence encodes CSVGGYNEQFF. The chain combines TRBV20-1 with TRBJ2-1, with D perhaps given as TRBD1 or TRBD2 (5 bases each). V was trimmed by 7 bases and J by 3 bases, leaving 7 bases between them. CDR3 length: 11 residues. Germline loops: CDR1 DFQATT, CDR2 SNEGSKA (reference sequence).

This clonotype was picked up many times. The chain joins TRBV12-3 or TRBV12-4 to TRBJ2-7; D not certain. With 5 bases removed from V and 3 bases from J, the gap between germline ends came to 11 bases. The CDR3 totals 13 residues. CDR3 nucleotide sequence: TGTGCCAGCAGTCAACAGCAGAGCTACGAGCAGTACTTC. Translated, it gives CASSQQQSYEQYF.